This TCR beta chain appears in the sequencing data of a study of CD8 T cells in ankylosing spondylitis (TCRdb year 2017). Context from the whole study: T cell receptor beta repertoires were profiled in healthy donors and ankylosing spondylitis patients so that disease-linked TCR variants could be found. The full study cohort comprised approximately 23 ankylosing spondylitis patients and roughly 100 healthy donors. Peripheral blood samples were taken, and synovial fluid was additionally collected from ankylosing spondylitis patients.

With regard to this clonotype: Its antigen is unknown. No base-level quality is on record; no much larger clone is a single base apart.

General conclusions and limits of the study: The disease-linked clones were reported as significantly enriched in matched synovial fluid samples from ankylosing spondylitis patients. Some motif variants had previously been reported in the synovial fluid and blood of reactive arthritis patients, which suggests shared mechanisms of disease initiation. A CD8+ phenotype was shown by the disease-linked clones, which were found at relatively low frequencies in peripheral blood. A TCR beta motif made up of seven or eight highly homologous amino acid variants appeared to be characteristic of blood from ankylosing spondylitis patients.

Reads for this sample came from an Illumina HiSeq 2500. Quantitative 5'-RACE with molecular barcodes was the method used to prepare the TCR beta libraries. Per the original workflow: To identify disease-linked TCR variants, a new computational method was used, one built on a probabilistic model of VDJ rearrangement. The public reads were reprocessed in TCRdb via fastp at Q25 and MiXCR, keeping in-frame beta chains. Merged by CDR3 protein, the rows form single entries marked with the most common genes and DNA. The V and J calls were determined by TCRdb, not by the authors. This sample holds more than 250,000 distinct CDR3 sequences; 11% were observed only once. Of the sample, roughly 9.1% is held by the ten largest clones. CDR1 and CDR2, per the germline V gene, are SGHRS and YFSETQ. The CDR3 runs 16 residues from the cysteine to the phenylalanine. This entry keeps only the CDR3 DNA: 48 bases, framed from base 1. The V and J ends are trimmed by 0 bases and 0 bases, leaving 10 bases between them.

This chain joins TRBV5-1 to TRBJ1-3; too little of a D gene remains to name it. The sequencing sample was made of blood, either unsorted or a sorted T cell fraction (not recorded which). This clonotype was obtained from a female donor with ankylosing spondylitis or in good health (not recorded which). The DNA is as follows: TGCGCCAGCAGCTTGGCTAGTAGGAACTCTGGAAACACCATATATTTT. Its product reads: CASSLASRNSGNTIYF.